Below, 11 T cell receptor beta chains from the same sample are listed, as sequenced in a study of early stage breast cancer tumors. Sequencing was performed with immunoSEQ multiplex PCR; in TCRdb, only in-frame clones are kept and a portion is missing. Among tens of thousands of clones, 84% were seen once, and the ten largest hold 9.3%. Material: blood. The receptors were gathered from a person aged 45-60 years with breast cancer.

This clone was found a few times. V usage is TRBV4-1 and J usage is TRBJ2-7, with D possibly being TRBD1 (6 bases). The CDR3 sequence is 16 residues long. The germline gives CDR1 MGHRA, CDR2 YSYEKL. The germline V and J ends were trimmed by 4 bases and 5 bases, with 21 bases remaining between them. The CDR3 sequence: CASSPGNRDTVHEQYF. In DNA form, the CDR3 reads TGCGCCAGCAGCCCGGGAAACCGGGACACGGTTCACGAGCAGTACTTC.

The genes are TRBV7-7 and TRBJ2-5, with TRBD1 as a possible D gene (5 bases). The CDR3 extends over 15 amino acids. Germline assignment: CDR1 SSHAT and CDR2 FNYEAQ (reference sequence). V gave up 1 base and J gave up 1 base, with 10 bases separating them. This chain's CDR3 is CASSLVGGAQETQYF. Written as DNA, the CDR3 is TGTGCCAGCAGCTTAGTAGGTGGGGCCCAAGAGACCCAGTACTTC.

This clone was seen a single time. This chain connects TRBV29-1 to TRBJ1-2, with TRBD1 as a possible D gene (5 bases). Trimming cost V 4 bases and J 4 bases, with 16 bases left between them. Looked up from germline, CDR1 is SQVTM and CDR2 is ANQGSEA. The CDR3 length is 14 residues. CDR3 protein: CSVGGGGLGYGYTF. In DNA, the CDR3 is TGCAGCGTTGGCGGCGGGGGACTTGGCTATGGCTACACCTTC.

The chain employs TRBV5-6 and TRBJ2-5; D possibly corresponds to TRBD2 (6 bases). The CDR3 consists of 13 residues. In germline, CDR1 is SGHDT, CDR2 YYEEEE. Trimming removed 3 bases at V and 5 bases at J, with 11 bases between. CDR3 protein: CASSWAGRETQYF. The CDR3 nucleotides read TGTGCCAGCAGCTGGGCGGGACGGGAGACCCAGTACTTC.

V is TRBV19 and J is TRBJ1-1, with D perhaps matching TRBD1 (5 bases). This CDR3 has 14 amino acids. Trimming pared 7 bases from V and 1 base from J, leaving 13 bases between. CDR1 is LNHDA, CDR2 SQIVND, per germline (reference sequence). The CDR3 loop reads CASTRGYGNTEAFF. The CDR3 DNA follows: TGTGCCAGTACTCGGGGGTACGGGAACACTGAAGCTTTCTTT. Full variable domain (remainder filled in from reference TRBV19 and TRBJ1-1): DGGITQSPKYLFRKEGQNVTLSCEQNLNHDAMYWYRQDPGQGLRLIYYSQIVNDFQKGDIAEGYSVSREKKESFPLTVTSAQKNPTAFYLCASTRGYGNTEAFFGQGTRLTVV.

CDR3 sequence: CASHYGGWDEQFF. The CDR3 DNA reads as TGTGCCAGCCACTACGGGGGTTGGGATGAGCAGTTCTTC. The gene calls are TRBV6-5 and TRBJ2-1; D might be TRBD2 (6 bases). This CDR3 contains 13 residues. The V end lost 8 bases, the J end lost 8 bases, and 16 bases lay between the germline ends. Germline V gene sequence: CDR1 MNHEY, CDR2 SVGAGI.

V usage is TRBV19 and J usage is TRBJ1-2, with D tentatively TRBD1 (5 bases). CDR3 size: 11 residues. V lost 6 bases and J 10 bases, leaving 12 bases between the germline ends. From germline, CDR1 is LNHDA and CDR2 SQIVND (reference sequence). The CDR3 sequence: CASRGSGLYTF. In DNA, the CDR3 is TGTGCCAGTAGGGGTTCAGGGCTCTACACCTTC.

This rearrangement joins TRBV2 to TRBJ2-1; 7 bases fit TRBD2. V lost 4 bases to trimming and J lost 5 bases; unmatched junction nucleotides: 5. The CDR3 runs 14 residues. Germline assignment: CDR1 SNHLY and CDR2 FYNNEI. The CDR3 nucleotides read TGTGCCAGCAGTGGAGTAGCGGGCCACAATGAGCAGTTCTTC. It is translated as CASSGVAGHNEQFF.

CDR3 DNA: TGTGCCAGCAGTGAACAAACGGCAGACACTGAAGCTTTCTTT. This translates into CASSEQTADTEAFF. The chain joins TRBV6-1 to TRBJ1-1; D unclear. Deletions cut 2 bases from V and 3 bases from J, with 10 bases between. The CDR3 covers 14 residues. Germline V CDR1 and CDR2: MNHNS, SASEGT.

This clone has only one observation. This chain connects TRBV2 to TRBJ2-3; D is unclear. V gave up 7 bases and J gave up 4 bases, with 12 bases separating them. CDR1 and CDR2 (germline): SNHLY, FYNNEI. This CDR3 is 13 amino acids long. CDR3 in DNA: TGTGCCAGCATGTCGAGCGTGGCAGATACGCAGTATTTT. Translating it yields CASMSSVADTQYF.

This rearrangement joins TRBV4-2 to TRBJ2-7; 10 bases are shared with TRBD2. In germline, CDR1 is LGHNA, CDR2 YNFKEQ. Germline trimming cut 4 bases from V and 7 bases from J; bases unmatched to any gene: 10. This CDR3 has 15 amino acids. In DNA form, the CDR3 reads TGTGCCAGCAGCCTCACTAGCGGGGCGTCTCGGGAGCAGTACTTC. It encodes CASSLTSGASREQYF.